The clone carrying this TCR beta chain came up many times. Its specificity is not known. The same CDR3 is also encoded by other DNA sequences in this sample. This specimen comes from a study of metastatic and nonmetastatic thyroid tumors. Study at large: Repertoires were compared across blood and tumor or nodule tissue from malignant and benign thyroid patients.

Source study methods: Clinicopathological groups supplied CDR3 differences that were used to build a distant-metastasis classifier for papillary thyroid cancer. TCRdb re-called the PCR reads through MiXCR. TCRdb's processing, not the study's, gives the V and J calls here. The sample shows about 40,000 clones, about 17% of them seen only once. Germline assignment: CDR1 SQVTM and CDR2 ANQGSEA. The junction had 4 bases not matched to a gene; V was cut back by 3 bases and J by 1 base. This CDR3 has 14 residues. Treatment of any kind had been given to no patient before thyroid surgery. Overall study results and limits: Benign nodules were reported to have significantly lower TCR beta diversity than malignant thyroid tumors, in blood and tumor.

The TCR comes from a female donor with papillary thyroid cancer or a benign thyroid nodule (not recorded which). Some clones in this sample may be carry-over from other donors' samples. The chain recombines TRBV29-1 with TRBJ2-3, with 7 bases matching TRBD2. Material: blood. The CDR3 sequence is CSVDGAGGTDTQYF. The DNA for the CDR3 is TGCAGCGTTGATGGTGCGGGGGGCACAGATACGCAGTATTTT.